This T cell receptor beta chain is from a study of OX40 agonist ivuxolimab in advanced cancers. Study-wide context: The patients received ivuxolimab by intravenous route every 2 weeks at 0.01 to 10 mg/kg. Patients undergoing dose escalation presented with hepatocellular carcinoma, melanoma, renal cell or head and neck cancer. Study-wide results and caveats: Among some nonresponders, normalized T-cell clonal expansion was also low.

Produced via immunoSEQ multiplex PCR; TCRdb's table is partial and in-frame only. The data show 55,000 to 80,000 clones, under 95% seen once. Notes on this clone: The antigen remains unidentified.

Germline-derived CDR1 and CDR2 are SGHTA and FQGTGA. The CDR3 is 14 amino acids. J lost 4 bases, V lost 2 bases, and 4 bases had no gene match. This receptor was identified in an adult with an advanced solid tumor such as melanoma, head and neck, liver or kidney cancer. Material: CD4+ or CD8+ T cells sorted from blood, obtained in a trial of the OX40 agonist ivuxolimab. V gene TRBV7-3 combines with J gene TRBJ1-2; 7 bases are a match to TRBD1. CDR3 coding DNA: TGTGCCAGCAGCTTAGATGGGACAGTCTATGGCTACACCTTC. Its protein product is CASSLDGTVYGYTF. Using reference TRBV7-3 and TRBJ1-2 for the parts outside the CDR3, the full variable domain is GAGVSQTPSNKVTEKGKYVELRCDPISGHTALYWYRQSLGQGPEFLIYFQGTGAADDSGLPNDRFFAVRPEGSVSTLKIQRTERGDSAVYLCASSLDGTVYGYTFGSGTRLTVV.